A single sample is the source of the 6 T cell receptor beta chains below, sequenced in a study of cytomegalovirus exposure and HLA in healthy donors. PCR amplification relied on 60 Vbeta primers (plus 13 Jbeta primers). Sequencing used immunoSEQ multiplex PCR; TCRdb keeps in-frame clones, though not all of them. The sample lists 150,000 to 180,000 clones; approximately 74% were seen once. The source material was PBMCs. The source of these receptors is a man aged 25-45 years in good health and CMV-seronegative.

The chain recombines TRBV19 with TRBJ1-3, with TRBD1 identical over 7 bases. J gave up 0 bases and V 4 bases, and 6 bases lay outside the gene matches. The CDR3 length is 16 residues. Germline CDR1 reads LNHDA; CDR2 reads SQIVND (reference sequence). The CDR3 DNA reads as TGTGCCAGTAGTACCTCCGACAGGGACTCTGGAAACACCATATATTTT. Amino acid sequence: CASSTSDRDSGNTIYF.

CDR3: CASSLGGGDAGELFF. In DNA form, the CDR3 reads TGTGCCAGCAGCTTAGGGGGCGGGGACGCCGGGGAGCTGTTTTTT. V usage is TRBV7-7 and J usage is TRBJ2-2; possibly TRBD2 for D (6 bases). V dropped 1 base and J dropped 6 bases, with 12 bases sitting between them. Germline V gene data show CDR1 as SSHAT and CDR2 as FNYEAQ (reference sequence). The CDR3 extends over 15 amino acids.

The V and J genes are TRBV28 and TRBJ1-5, with 9 bases lining up with TRBD1. Per the germline V gene, CDR1 is MDHEN and CDR2 is SYDVKM. V lost 2 bases and J lost 11; bases outside the gene matches: 7. This CDR3 is built from 14 residues. CDR3 sequence (DNA): TGTGCCAGCAGTTTAAACAGGGGGCGGATGGCCCAGCATTTT. It codes for CASSLNRGRMAQHF. The full variable domain, its missing parts supplied by reference TRBV28 and TRBJ1-5, is DVKVTQSSRYLVKRTGEKVFLECVQDMDHENMFWYRQDPGLGLRLIYFSYDVKMKEKGDIPEGYSVSREKKERFSLILESASTNQTSMYLCASSLNRGRMAQHFGDGTRLSIL.

The CDR3 is CAWTGSNEQFF. As DNA, the CDR3 is TGTGCCTGGACGGGATCGAATGAGCAGTTCTTC. This chain uses TRBV30 with TRBJ2-1; a weak D match, TRBD2 (5 bases). The V gene's germline CDR1 is GTSNPN and CDR2 SVGIG (reference sequence). The CDR3 is 11 amino acids. V lost 4 bases to trimming and J lost 7 bases, with 8 bases between them.

The genes are TRBV5-1 and TRBJ2-3; 14 nucleotides match TRBD2. The CDR3 extends over 14 amino acids. Germline CDR1 is SGHRS and CDR2 is YFSETQ. The trim removed 6 bases at V and 4 bases at J, leaving 1 base unmatched. The CDR3 protein is CASTGLAGADTQYF. CDR3 in DNA: TGCGCCAGCACGGGACTAGCGGGGGCAGATACGCAGTATTTT.

This chain uses TRBV5-4 with TRBJ2-5, with 8 bases lining up with TRBD2. Germline CDR1 and CDR2: SGHNT and YYREEE (reference sequence). The CDR3 runs to 14 residues. J gave up 5 bases and V 0 bases, and 3 bases lay outside the gene matches. CDR3 bases: TGTGCCAGCAGCTTGGTCGGGGGGGCGGAGACCCAGTACTTC. It specifies CASSLVGGAETQYF.